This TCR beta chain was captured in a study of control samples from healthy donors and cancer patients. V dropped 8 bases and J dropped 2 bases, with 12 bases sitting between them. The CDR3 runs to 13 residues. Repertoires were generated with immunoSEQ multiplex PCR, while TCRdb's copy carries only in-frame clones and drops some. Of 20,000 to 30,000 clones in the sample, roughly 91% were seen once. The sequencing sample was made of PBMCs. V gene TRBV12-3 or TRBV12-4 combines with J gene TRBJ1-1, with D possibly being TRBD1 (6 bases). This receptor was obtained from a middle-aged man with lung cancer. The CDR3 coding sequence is TGTGCCAGCCTCTGGGGGGCTAACACTGAAGCTTTCTTT. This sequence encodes CASLWGANTEAFF.